These 32 T cell receptor beta chains were sequenced from one sample in a study of blood T cells in healthy people across ages. The second PCR ran about 6 to 12 cycles with a sample-barcoded 5' primer and J-beta primers. TCRdb processed the 5' RACE reads anew with MiXCR; each CDR3 protein has one entry. This table holds around 1,900,000 distinct CDR3 sequences, approximately 39% found once. Sequencing input: blood. The receptors shown here come from a human donor in good health.

This clonotype was counted a few times. The rearrangement joins TRBV20-1 to TRBJ1-2; 8 bases are shared with TRBD1. The CDR3 spans 16 residues. From germline, CDR1 is DFQATT and CDR2 SNEGSKA (reference sequence). J lost 5 bases, V lost 0 bases, and 11 bases had no gene match. The CDR3: CSARDVAGGLWYGYTF. DNA for the CDR3: TGCAGTGCTAGAGATGTCGCAGGGGGCCTCTGGTATGGCTACACCTTC.

This clonotype was seen only a few times. This chain links TRBV5-1 with TRBJ2-2; unclear D gene. The CDR3 contains 15 residues. The germline V gene has CDR1 SGHRS and CDR2 YFSETQ. Trimming removed 0 bases from V and 2 bases from J, with 8 bases in between. CDR3 sequence (DNA): TGCGCCAGCAGCTTGGTAACCATTAACACCGGGGAGCTGTTTTTT. Its protein product is CASSLVTINTGELFF.

This clonotype was found a few times. This rearrangement joins TRBV5-1 to TRBJ1-1; TRBD1 aligns across 8 bases. The CDR3 is 14 residues long. J was trimmed by 4 bases and V by 6 bases; bases with no gene match: 8. Per germline, CDR1 SGHRS and CDR2 YFSETQ. In DNA form, the CDR3 reads TGCGCCAGCACGACTTCGGACAGGGCCACTGAAGCTTTCTTT. It encodes CASTTSDRATEAFF.

This clonotype has at least ten counts. This rearrangement joins TRBV29-1 to TRBJ2-3; D is undetermined. Germline V gene sequence: CDR1 SQVTM, CDR2 ANQGSEA. CDR3 size: 13 residues. V lost 1 base and J 4 bases, leaving 9 bases between the germline ends. The chain's CDR3 is CSVEGSDPDTQYF. DNA for the CDR3: TGCAGCGTTGAAGGTTCTGACCCAGATACGCAGTATTTT.

Remarks on this clonotype: A read error may account for a junction end that differs from germline. The chain is built from TRBV7-2 and TRBJ2-4; TRBD2 matches 10 bases. CDR3 length equals 17 residues. Germline V CDR1 and CDR2: SGHTA, FQGNSA. The CDR3 DNA reads TGTGCTAGCAGCTCCGACCCTAGCGGGGGAAGTAAAAACATTCCGTACTTC. It yields the protein CASSSDPSGGSKNIPYF.

The chain uses TRBV20-1 and TRBJ1-4, with D possibly matching TRBD1 (5 bases). The length of the CDR3 is 13 residues. The ends were cut back, 6 bases at V and 6 bases at J, with 14 bases in the middle. CDR1 and CDR2 (germline): DFQATT, SNEGSKA (reference sequence). The chain's CDR3 is CSASGDGDEKLFF. For the CDR3, the DNA is TGCAGTGCGTCGGGGGACGGTGATGAAAAACTGTTTTTT.

Points on this clonotype: The junction and the germline gene differ at one end; a read error may be behind it. The rearrangement links TRBV4-2 to TRBJ2-6; D is possibly TRBD2 (6 bases). The germline CDR1 and CDR2 sequences are LGHNA and YNFKEQ. The CDR3 totals 16 residues. CDR3 amino acids: CASSQEWDSGTNVLTF. The CDR3 DNA follows: TGTGCCAGCAGCCAAGAGTGGGACTCTGGGACCAACGTCCTGACTTTC.

This chain joins TRBV7-2 and TRBJ2-1, with TRBD1 identical over 9 bases. The CDR3 is 19 residues long. Germline loops: CDR1 SGHTA, CDR2 FQGNSA. V lost 5 bases, J lost 9 bases, and 23 bases stayed unmatched. CDR3 residues: CASSQLKPAGDRDKGEQFF. The CDR3 coding sequence is TGTGCCAGCAGCCAGCTTAAGCCAGCAGGGGACAGGGATAAGGGTGAGCAGTTCTTC.

This clonotype was seen a few times. This chain connects TRBV28 to TRBJ1-2; TRBD1 aligns across 7 bases. The CDR3 extends over 15 amino acids. Germline CDR1 is MDHEN and CDR2 is SYDVKM. Trimming cost V 5 bases and J 0 bases; bases outside gene matches: 6. The CDR3 loop reads CASSPQGTSNYGYTF. CDR3 sequence (DNA): TGTGCCAGCAGTCCACAGGGGACCTCTAACTATGGCTACACCTTC.

This clonotype was observed a handful of times. A clone one base away is much larger, so this may be a read error. The V and J genes are TRBV11-1 and TRBJ1-1; 8 bases align to TRBD1. Germline CDR1 and CDR2: SGHAT and FQDESV (reference sequence). The CDR3 totals 16 residues. With 6 bases clipped from V and 2 bases from J, the junction kept 11 bases outside the gene matches. The CDR3 is CASREGTGGINTEAFF. The CDR3 nucleotides are TGTGCCAGCAGAGAAGGGACAGGAGGGATAAACACTGAAGCTTTCTTT.

V and J are TRBV6-1 and TRBJ2-2, with D maybe TRBD2 (7 bases). Germline CDR1 is MNHNS and CDR2 is SASEGT. The CDR3 is 18 residues long. Deletions cut 7 bases from V and 0 bases from J, with 21 bases between. The CDR3 is CASTGGGGRWTNTGELFF. The DNA for the CDR3 is TGTGCCAGCACTGGAGGGGGGGGCCGGTGGACGAACACCGGGGAGCTGTTTTTT.

This clonotype has just a few counts. This sequence joins TRBV2 and TRBJ1-5; D possibly corresponds to TRBD1 (6 bases). Germline values: CDR1 SNHLY, CDR2 FYNNEI. Deletions cut 9 bases from V and 9 bases from J, with 18 bases between. CDR3 length: 13 residues. CDR3 DNA sequence: TGTGCCAGTAGGGACATGGCTATAGGGCCCCAGCATTTT. Translation gives CASRDMAIGPQHF.

This clonotype was detected only a few times. The chain couples TRBV2 to TRBJ1-5; TRBD1 matches at 8 bases. With 7 bases clipped from V and 0 bases from J, the junction kept 5 bases outside the gene matches. CDR3 size: 15 residues. Germline values: CDR1 SNHLY, CDR2 FYNNEI. The DNA for the CDR3 is TGTGCCAGCAACGCAGGACAGGGTAGCAATCAGCCCCAGCATTTT. It specifies CASNAGQGSNQPQHF.

The sample holds one count of this clonotype. The chain has TRBV6-6 and TRBJ2-1, with D unresolved. The DNA end is more similar to TRBJ2-7, so the J call may be wrong. The CDR3 extends over 14 amino acids. Germline CDR1 reads MNHNY; CDR2 reads SVGAGI (reference sequence). This CDR3 is CASSYSNRFDEQYF. The CDR3, as DNA: TGTGCCAGCAGTTACTCGAATAGATTTGACGAGCAGTACTTC.

The rearrangement uses TRBV29-1 and TRBJ1-1, with D perhaps matching TRBD1 (6 bases). The CDR3 extends over 13 amino acids. Germline V lookup: CDR1 SQVTM, CDR2 ANQGSEA. V dropped 7 bases and J dropped 4 bases, with 16 bases sitting between them. The CDR3 sequence: CSAQHGGGTEAFF. CDR3 bases: TGCAGCGCACAGCATGGGGGCGGCACTGAAGCTTTCTTT. Filled out from reference TRBV29-1 and TRBJ1-1, the complete variable domain reads SAVISQKPSRDICQRGTSLTIQCQVDSQVTMMFWYRQQPGQSLTLIATANQGSEATYESGFVIDKFPISRPNLTFSTLTVSNMSPEDSSIYLCSAQHGGGTEAFFGQGTRLTVV.

The chain carries TRBV20-1 and TRBJ2-7, with 11 bases matching TRBD2. Germline CDR1 reads DFQATT; CDR2 reads SNEGSKA (reference sequence). This CDR3 contains 14 residues. V trimming: 5 bases; J trimming: 2 bases; junction bases outside the gene matches: 5. The CDR3 DNA reads TGCAGTGCTCAGGGACTAGCGGACCCCTACGAGCAGTACTTC. This translates into CSAQGLADPYEQYF.

Only a few counts were recorded for this clonotype. The V gene is TRBV12-3 or TRBV12-4, the J gene TRBJ1-2; D unclear. CDR3 length equals 11 residues. V lost 5 bases, J lost 7 bases, and 8 bases lay in between. CDR3 nucleotide sequence: TGTGCCAGCAGTCCTTCAGTTGGCTACACCTTC. It encodes CASSPSVGYTF.

The chain is built from TRBV7-9 and TRBJ2-7, with unresolved D. This CDR3 has 18 residues. V lost 1 base and J 0 bases, leaving 19 bases between the germline ends. Germline V gene sequence: CDR1 SEHNR, CDR2 FQNEAQ (reference sequence). This chain's CDR3 is CASSLEPGVGLSSYEQYF. CDR3 DNA: TGTGCCAGCAGCTTAGAGCCCGGAGTAGGCCTAAGCTCCTACGAGCAGTACTTC.

This clonotype came up a few times. The gene calls are TRBV4-3 and TRBJ2-1; 8 positions agree with TRBD2. The CDR3 runs 13 residues. V was pared by 3 bases and J by 10 bases, with 5 bases of the junction left unmatched. Germline-derived CDR1 and CDR2 are LGHNA and YSLEER. Written as DNA, the CDR3 is TGCGCCAGCAGCCACCTTAGCGGGGCCGAGCAGTTCTTC. The encoded protein is CASSHLSGAEQFF.

The rearrangement joins TRBV6-2 or TRBV6-3 to TRBJ2-7; D is undetermined. V was pared by 0 bases and J by 9 bases, with 12 bases between. CDR3 size: 13 residues. Germline CDR1 reads MNHEY; CDR2 reads SVGEGT. The CDR3 DNA reads as TGTGCCAGCAGTTACTCGAATCGGCCGGGGCAGTACTTC. This codes for CASSYSNRPGQYF.

This chain links TRBV6-4 with TRBJ2-7; TRBD2 agrees at 13 bases. The CDR3 runs to 16 residues. Germline V lookup: CDR1 MRHNA, CDR2 SNTAGT. Here the CDR3 reads CVGIRLAGGTPEGQYF. The CDR3 nucleotides are TGTGTCGGCATCCGACTAGCGGGGGGTACACCGGAGGGGCAGTACTTC.

This clonotype was picked up many times. V usage is TRBV4-1 and J usage is TRBJ1-2; D is possibly TRBD1 (6 bases). V dropped 4 bases and J dropped 3 bases, with 18 bases sitting between them. Germline V gene sequence: CDR1 MGHRA, CDR2 YSYEKL. The CDR3 contains 16 residues. The CDR3 DNA is TGCGCCAGCAGCCGCACCCGGGACACTAATTACTATGGCTACACCTTC. It translates to CASSRTRDTNYYGYTF.

Remarks on this clonotype: One junction end does not reproduce the germline sequence, and a read error may be involved. The chain uses TRBV9 and TRBJ1-2; possible D gene TRBD1, 5 bases. Germline CDR1 reads SGDLS; CDR2 reads YYNGEE. The CDR3 runs to 16 residues. The CDR3 bases are TGCGCCAGCAGCCAACCGCGTAGCGGTACAGGTTCGGGCTACACCTTC. This codes for CASSQPRSGTGSGYTF.

This rearrangement joins TRBV6-6 to TRBJ1-5; D remains ambiguous. The CDR3 covers 16 residues. Trimming removed 3 bases at V and 1 base at J, with 13 bases between. CDR1 and CDR2 (germline): MNHNY, SVGAGI (reference sequence). The chain's CDR3 is CASSYLGNRSNQPQHF. The CDR3 DNA sequence: TGTGCCAGCAGTTATCTAGGGAATCGGAGCAATCAGCCCCAGCATTTT.

This rearrangement joins TRBV7-2 to TRBJ1-2; 8 nucleotides match TRBD1. The CDR3 is made up of 13 amino acids. Trimming at V came to 5 bases and at J to 7 bases, leaving 6 bases not matched to a gene. The germline V gene encodes CDR1 SGHTA and CDR2 FQGNSA. The CDR3, as DNA: TGTGCCAGCAGCGCCCGAGACAGGGGTGGCTACACCTTC. It translates to CASSARDRGGYTF. Variable domain in full (rest from reference TRBV7-2 and TRBJ1-2): GAGVSQSPSNKVTEKGKDVELRCDPISGHTALYWYRQSLGQGLEFLIYFQGNSAPDKSGLPSDRFSAERTGGSVSTLTIQRTQQEDSAVYLCASSARDRGGYTFGSGTRLTVV.

In this sample, this clonotype turned up a few times. The chain links TRBV29-1 to TRBJ2-1; the D gene could be TRBD1 or TRBD2 (5 bases each). Germline CDR1 is SQVTM and CDR2 is ANQGSEA. V was trimmed by 5 bases and J by 5 bases, leaving 16 bases between them. The CDR3 length is 14 residues. CDR3 sequence: CSVHTWGYHNEQFF. The CDR3, as DNA: TGCAGCGTTCATACTTGGGGGTACCACAATGAGCAGTTCTTC.

The J gene is TRBJ2-3, the V gene TRBV29-1; 15 bases match TRBD2. The germline CDR1 and CDR2 sequences are SQVTM and ANQGSEA. This CDR3 contains 18 residues. V dropped 7 bases and J dropped 4; count of bases not matched to a gene: 15. DNA of the CDR3: TGCAGCGGGGGGACTAGCGGGGGGACACGGGTGTTGGCAGATACGCAGTATTTT. Translating it yields CSGGTSGGTRVLADTQYF.

Comments on this clonotype: One end of the junction is discordant with germline, which a read error may explain. The chain uses TRBV12-3 or TRBV12-4 and TRBJ1-5, with D perhaps TRBD1 (6 bases). This CDR3 has 19 amino acids. The DNA of the CDR3 is TGTACCAGCAGTCGGTATGGGGTTACAGGGATTGGGGGCAATCAGCCCCAGCATTTT. It yields the protein CTSSRYGVTGIGGNQPQHF.

This clonotype was seen more than once but under ten times. This chain uses TRBV5-1 with TRBJ2-1, with TRBD2 matching 8 bases. Per the germline V gene, CDR1 is SGHRS and CDR2 is YFSETQ. V lost 0 bases to trimming and J lost 7 bases; unmatched junction nucleotides: 6. The CDR3 spans 15 residues. Here the CDR3 DNA reads TGCGCCAGCAGCTTGGTGACGGGGGGGCGGAATGAGCAGTTCTTC. Amino acids: CASSLVTGGRNEQFF.

To note about this clonotype: At one end the junction does not follow the germline gene, possibly because of a read error. The rearrangement links TRBV5-5 to TRBJ2-6, with D perhaps TRBD1 (5 bases). CDR3 length: 17 residues. The germline CDR1 and CDR2 sequences are SGHKS and YYEKEE (reference sequence). Here the CDR3 DNA reads TGTGCCAGCAGCTTGGATTTGGGGTTGACTGGGGCCAACGTCCTGATTTTC. The encoded protein is CASSLDLGLTGANVLIF.

The rearrangement joins TRBV10-3 to TRBJ1-3, with 8 positions matching TRBD1. This CDR3 has 12 residues. V lost 9 bases, J lost 9 bases, and 7 bases stayed unmatched. CDR1 and CDR2 from the germline V gene are ENHRY and SYGVKD. The CDR3 DNA reads as TGTGCCATAGGACAGGGCGGTGTCACCATATATTTT. Encoded protein: CAIGQGGVTIYF.

The V and J genes are TRBV29-1 and TRBJ1-1; TRBD1 matches 12 bases. Looked up from germline, CDR1 is SQVTM and CDR2 is ANQGSEA. The CDR3 spans 17 residues. The J segment lost 0 bases and the V segment lost 4 bases, leaving 9 bases of the junction unmatched. CDR3 DNA sequence: TGCAGCGTTGCCTCCGGGACAGGGGGCTTAATGAACACTGAAGCTTTCTTT. The encoded protein is CSVASGTGGLMNTEAFF.